Included here is one TCR beta chain sequence, with context. The data were taken from a study of control samples from healthy donors and cancer patients. Measured with immunoSEQ multiplex PCR; TCRdb has only the in-frame clones, and not every one. This table holds 120,000 or so clones, 89% found once. The CDR3 is 14 amino acids. Between the trimmed V and J ends, which lost 0 bases and 0 bases, there was a span of 3 bases. The germline V gene encodes CDR1 MNHEY and CDR2 SVGAGI. The source of this sequence is a man over 45 in good health. The sample consisted of blood. The rearrangement links TRBV6-5 to TRBJ1-3; D is ambiguous. The CDR3 loop is CASSYSDSGNTIYF. The CDR3 DNA reads TGTGCCAGCAGTTACTCGGACTCTGGAAACACCATATATTTT.